This T cell receptor beta chain was found in a study of cytomegalovirus exposure and HLA in healthy donors. This clone was seen only a few times. The antigen is undetermined. One end of the junction fails to match germline, which may point to a read error. The CDR3 runs to 15 residues. Germline loops: CDR1 SGHRS, CDR2 YFSETQ. The primer mix had 60 Vbeta and 13 Jbeta primers. Repertoires were generated with immunoSEQ multiplex PCR, while TCRdb's copy carries only in-frame clones and drops some. The data show under 200,000 clones, about 80% seen once. Study results and limitations: A reported reduction in N-insertions relative to the roughly 670-donor mean was seen in an Asian-associated ancestry cluster in a later analysis. HLA allele associations emerged for 17,000 or so TCR beta sequences in a later analysis, at 0.05 false discovery rate.

The specimen was PBMCs. The chain employs TRBV5-1 and TRBJ1-1, with 8 bases aligning to TRBD1. This TCR was sampled from a man aged 60-69 years in good health and CMV-seronegative. CDR3 nucleotide sequence: TGTGCCAGCATCCTCACCGGGACAGGAGGCGCGGGGCCCCAATTT. It specifies CASILTGTGGAGPQF.